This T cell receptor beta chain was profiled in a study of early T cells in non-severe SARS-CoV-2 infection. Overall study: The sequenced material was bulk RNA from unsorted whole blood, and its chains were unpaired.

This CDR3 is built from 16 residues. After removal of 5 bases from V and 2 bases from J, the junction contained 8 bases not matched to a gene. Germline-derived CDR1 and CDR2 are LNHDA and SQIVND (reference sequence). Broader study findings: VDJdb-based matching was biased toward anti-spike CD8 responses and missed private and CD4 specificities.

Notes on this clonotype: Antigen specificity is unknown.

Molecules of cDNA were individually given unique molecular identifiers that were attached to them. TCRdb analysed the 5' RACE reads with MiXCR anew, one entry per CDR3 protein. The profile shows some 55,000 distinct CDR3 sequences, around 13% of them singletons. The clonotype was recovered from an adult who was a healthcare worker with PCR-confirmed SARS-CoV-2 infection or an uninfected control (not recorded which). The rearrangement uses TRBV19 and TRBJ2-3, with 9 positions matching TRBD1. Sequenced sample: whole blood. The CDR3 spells CASSSPGQGFTDTQYF. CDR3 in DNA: TGTGCCAGTAGTTCCCCGGGACAGGGATTCACAGATACGCAGTATTTT.